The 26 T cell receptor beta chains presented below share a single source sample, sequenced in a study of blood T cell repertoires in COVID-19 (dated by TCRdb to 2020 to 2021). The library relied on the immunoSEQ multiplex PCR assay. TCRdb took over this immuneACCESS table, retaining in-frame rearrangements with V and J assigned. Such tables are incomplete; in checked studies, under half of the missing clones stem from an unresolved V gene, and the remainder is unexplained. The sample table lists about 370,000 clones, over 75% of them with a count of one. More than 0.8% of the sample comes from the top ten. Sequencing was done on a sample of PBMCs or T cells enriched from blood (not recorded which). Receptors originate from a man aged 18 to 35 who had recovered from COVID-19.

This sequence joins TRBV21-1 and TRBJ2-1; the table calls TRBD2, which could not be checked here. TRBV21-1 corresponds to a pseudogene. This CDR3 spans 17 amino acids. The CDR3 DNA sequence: TGTGCCAGCAGCAAGCCCCCAACTAGCGAGTCCTACAATGAGCAGTTCTTC. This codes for CASSKPPTSESYNEQFF.

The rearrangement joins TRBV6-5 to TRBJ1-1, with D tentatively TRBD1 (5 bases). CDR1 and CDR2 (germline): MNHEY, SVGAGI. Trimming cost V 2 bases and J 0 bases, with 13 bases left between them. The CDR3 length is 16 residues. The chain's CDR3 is CASSYGGGSMNTEAFF. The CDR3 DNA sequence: TGTGCCAGCAGTTACGGCGGGGGAAGCATGAACACTGAAGCTTTCTTT.

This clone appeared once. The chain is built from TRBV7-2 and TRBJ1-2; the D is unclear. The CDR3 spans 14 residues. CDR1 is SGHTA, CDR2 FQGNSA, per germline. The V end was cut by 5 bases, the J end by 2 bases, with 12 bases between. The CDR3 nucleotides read TGTGCCAGCAGCCCCGAGCCGCTGAACTATGGCTACACCTTC. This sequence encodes CASSPEPLNYGYTF.

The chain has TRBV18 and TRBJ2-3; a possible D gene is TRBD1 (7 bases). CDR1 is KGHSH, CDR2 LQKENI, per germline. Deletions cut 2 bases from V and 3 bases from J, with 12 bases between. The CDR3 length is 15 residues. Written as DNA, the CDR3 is TGTGCCAGCTCACCATATGCAGGGGGGACAGATACGCAGTATTTT. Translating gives CASSPYAGGTDTQYF.

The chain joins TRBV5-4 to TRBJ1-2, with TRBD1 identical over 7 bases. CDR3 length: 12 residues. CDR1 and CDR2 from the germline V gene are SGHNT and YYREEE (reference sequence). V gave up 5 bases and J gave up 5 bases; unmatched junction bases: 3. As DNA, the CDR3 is TGTGCCAGCAGGGGGACAGAATATGGCTACACCTTC. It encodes CASRGTEYGYTF.

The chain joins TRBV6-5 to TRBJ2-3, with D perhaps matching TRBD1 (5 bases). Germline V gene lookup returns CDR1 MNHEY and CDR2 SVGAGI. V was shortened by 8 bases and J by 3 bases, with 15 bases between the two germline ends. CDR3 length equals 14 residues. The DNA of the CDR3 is TGTGCCAGCGGTCCAGGGTCATATACAGATACGCAGTATTTT. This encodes CASGPGSYTDTQYF.

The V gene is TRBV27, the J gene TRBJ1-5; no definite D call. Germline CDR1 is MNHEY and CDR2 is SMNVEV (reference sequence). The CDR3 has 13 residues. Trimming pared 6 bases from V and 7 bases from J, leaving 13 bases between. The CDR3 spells CASSPVAGQPQHF. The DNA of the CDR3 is TGTGCCAGCAGCCCGGTGGCGGGGCAGCCCCAGCATTTT.

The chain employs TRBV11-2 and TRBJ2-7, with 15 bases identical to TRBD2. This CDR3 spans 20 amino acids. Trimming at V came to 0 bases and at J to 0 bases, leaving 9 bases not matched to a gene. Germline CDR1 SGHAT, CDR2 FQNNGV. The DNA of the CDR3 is TGTGCCAGCAGCTTAGATAGGACTAGCGGGAGGGTCCTCAGCTCCTACGAGCAGTACTTC. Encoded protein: CASSLDRTSGRVLSSYEQYF.

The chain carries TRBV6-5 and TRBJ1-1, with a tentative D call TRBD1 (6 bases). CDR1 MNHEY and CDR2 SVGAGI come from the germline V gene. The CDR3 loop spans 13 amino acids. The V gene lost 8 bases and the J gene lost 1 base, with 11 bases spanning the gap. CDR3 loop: CASAAGANTEAFF. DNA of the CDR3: TGTGCCAGCGCCGCGGGGGCGAACACTGAAGCTTTCTTT.

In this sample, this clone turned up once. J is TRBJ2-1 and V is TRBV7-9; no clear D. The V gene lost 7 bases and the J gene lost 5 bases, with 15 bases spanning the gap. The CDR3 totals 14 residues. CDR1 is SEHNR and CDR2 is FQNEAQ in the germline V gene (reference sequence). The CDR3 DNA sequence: TGTGCCAGCAAGTACGGAGCAATTGACAATGAGCAGTTCTTC. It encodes CASKYGAIDNEQFF.

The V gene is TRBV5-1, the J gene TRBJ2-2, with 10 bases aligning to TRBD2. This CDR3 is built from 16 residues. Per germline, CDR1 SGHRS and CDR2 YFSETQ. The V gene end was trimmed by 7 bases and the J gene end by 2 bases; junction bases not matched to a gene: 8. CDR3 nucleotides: TGCGCCAGCCGGTTTCGGACTAGCGGTAACACCGGGGAGCTGTTTTTT. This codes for CASRFRTSGNTGELFF.

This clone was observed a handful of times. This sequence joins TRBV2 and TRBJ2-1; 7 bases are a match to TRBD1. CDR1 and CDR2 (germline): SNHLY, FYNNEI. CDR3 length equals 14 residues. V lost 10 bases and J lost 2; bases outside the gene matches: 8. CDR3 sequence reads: CATNWDSPYNEQFF. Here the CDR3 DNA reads TGTGCCACTAACTGGGACAGCCCCTACAATGAGCAGTTCTTC.

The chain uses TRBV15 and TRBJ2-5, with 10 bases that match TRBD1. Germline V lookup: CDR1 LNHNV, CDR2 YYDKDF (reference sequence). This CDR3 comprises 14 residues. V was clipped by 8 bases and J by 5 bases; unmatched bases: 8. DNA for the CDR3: TGTGCCACCGGTCCGGGGGACAGGGGTGAGACCCAGTACTTC. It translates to CATGPGDRGETQYF.

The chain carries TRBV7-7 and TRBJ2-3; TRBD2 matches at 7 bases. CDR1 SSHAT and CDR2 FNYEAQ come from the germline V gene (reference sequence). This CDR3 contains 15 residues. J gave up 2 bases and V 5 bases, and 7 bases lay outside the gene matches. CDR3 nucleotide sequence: TGTGCCAGCAGCCCGGGAGCGGGAAACACAGATACGCAGTATTTT. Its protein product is CASSPGAGNTDTQYF.

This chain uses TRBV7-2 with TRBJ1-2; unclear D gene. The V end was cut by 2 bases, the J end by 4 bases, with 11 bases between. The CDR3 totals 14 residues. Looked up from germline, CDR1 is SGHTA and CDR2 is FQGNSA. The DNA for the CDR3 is TGTGCCAGCAGCTTAAAGGCAGGATCCTATGGCTACACCTTC. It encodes CASSLKAGSYGYTF.

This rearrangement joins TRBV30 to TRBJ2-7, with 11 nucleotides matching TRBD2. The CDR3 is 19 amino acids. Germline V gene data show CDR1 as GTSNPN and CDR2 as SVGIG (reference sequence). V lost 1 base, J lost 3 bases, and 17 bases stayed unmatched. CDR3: CAWSGRLAGSSSKNYEQYF. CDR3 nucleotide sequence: TGTGCCTGGAGTGGAAGACTAGCGGGATCGTCATCTAAGAACTACGAGCAGTACTTC.

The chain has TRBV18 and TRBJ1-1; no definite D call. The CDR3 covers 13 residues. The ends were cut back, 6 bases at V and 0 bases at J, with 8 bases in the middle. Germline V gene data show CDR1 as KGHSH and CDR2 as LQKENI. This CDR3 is CASSERLNTEAFF. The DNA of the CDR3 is TGTGCCAGCTCGGAGAGGCTGAACACTGAAGCTTTCTTT.

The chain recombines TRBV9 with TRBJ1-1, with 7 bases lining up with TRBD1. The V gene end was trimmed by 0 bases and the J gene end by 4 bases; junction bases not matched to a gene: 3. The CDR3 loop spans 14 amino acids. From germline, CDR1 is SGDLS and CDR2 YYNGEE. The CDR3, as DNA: TGTGCCAGCAGCGTAGTCGACAGGGCCACTGAAGCTTTCTTT. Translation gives CASSVVDRATEAFF.

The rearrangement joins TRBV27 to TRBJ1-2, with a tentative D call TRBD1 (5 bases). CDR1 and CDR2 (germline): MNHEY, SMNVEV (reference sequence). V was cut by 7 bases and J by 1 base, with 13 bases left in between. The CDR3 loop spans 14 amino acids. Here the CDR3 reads CASTPGGVNYGYTF. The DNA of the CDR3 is TGTGCCAGCACCCCTGGAGGGGTTAACTATGGCTACACCTTC.

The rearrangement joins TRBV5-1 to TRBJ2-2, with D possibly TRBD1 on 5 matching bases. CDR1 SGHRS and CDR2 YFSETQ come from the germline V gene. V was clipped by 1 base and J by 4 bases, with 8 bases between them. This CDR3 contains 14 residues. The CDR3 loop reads CASSLRDSTGELFF. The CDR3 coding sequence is TGCGCCAGCAGCTTGCGCGACAGCACCGGGGAGCTGTTTTTT.

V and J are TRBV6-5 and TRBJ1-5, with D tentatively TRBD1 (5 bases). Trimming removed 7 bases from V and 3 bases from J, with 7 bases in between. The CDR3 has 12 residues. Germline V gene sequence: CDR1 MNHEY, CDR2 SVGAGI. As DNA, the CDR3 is TGTGCCAGCAAAGGGGACAATCAGCCCCAGCATTTT. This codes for CASKGDNQPQHF.

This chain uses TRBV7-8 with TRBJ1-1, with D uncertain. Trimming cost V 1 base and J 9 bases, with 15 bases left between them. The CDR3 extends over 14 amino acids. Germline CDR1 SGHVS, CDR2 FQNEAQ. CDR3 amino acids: CASSLDEAVKKAFF. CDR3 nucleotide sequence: TGTGCCAGCAGCTTAGATGAAGCCGTAAAGAAAGCTTTCTTT.

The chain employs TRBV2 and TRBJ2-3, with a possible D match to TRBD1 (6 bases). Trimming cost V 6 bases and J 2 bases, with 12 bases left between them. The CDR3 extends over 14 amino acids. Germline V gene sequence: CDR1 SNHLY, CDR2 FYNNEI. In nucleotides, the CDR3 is TGTGCCAGCAGAGCAACAGGGTTCACAGATACGCAGTATTTT. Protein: CASRATGFTDTQYF.

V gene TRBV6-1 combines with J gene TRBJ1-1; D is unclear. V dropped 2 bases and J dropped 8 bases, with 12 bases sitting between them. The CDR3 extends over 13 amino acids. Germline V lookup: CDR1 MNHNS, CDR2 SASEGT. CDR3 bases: TGTGCCAGCAGTGAATCGTGGAGTCTAGAAGCTTTCTTT. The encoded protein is CASSESWSLEAFF.

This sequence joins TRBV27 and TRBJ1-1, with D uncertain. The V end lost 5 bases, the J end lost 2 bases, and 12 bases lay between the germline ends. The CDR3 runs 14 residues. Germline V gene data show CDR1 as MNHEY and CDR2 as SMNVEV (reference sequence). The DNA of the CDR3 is TGTGCCAGCAGTGAGGTTGGTCAAAACACTGAAGCTTTCTTT. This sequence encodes CASSEVGQNTEAFF.

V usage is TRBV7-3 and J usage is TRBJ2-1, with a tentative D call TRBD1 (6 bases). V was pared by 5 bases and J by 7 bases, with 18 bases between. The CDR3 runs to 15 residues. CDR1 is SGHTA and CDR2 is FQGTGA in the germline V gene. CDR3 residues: CASSPNPDRRNEQFF. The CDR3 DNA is TGTGCCAGCAGCCCCAACCCCGACAGGCGGAATGAGCAGTTCTTC.